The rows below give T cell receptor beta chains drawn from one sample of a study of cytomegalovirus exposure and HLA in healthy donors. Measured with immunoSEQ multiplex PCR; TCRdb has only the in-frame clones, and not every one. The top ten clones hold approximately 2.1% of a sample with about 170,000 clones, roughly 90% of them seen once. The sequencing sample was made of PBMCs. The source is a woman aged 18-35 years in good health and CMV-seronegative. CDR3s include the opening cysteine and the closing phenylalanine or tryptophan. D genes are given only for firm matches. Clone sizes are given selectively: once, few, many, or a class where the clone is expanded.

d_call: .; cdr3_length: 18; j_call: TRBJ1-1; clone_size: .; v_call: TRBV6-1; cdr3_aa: CASSEGRGRSRVNTEAFF; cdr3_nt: TGTGCCAGCAGTGAAGGGCGAGGGCGGAGCAGAGTGAACACTGAAGCTTTCTTT
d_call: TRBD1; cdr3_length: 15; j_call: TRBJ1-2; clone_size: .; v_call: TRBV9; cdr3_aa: CASSSRSGTGYGYTF; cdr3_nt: TGTGCCAGCAGCTCTCGCTCCGGGACAGGTTATGGCTACACCTTC
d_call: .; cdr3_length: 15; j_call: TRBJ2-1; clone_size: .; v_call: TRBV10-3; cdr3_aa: CAISSRGEDYNEQFF; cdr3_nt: TGTGCCATCAGTAGCAGGGGAGAGGACTACAATGAGCAGTTCTTC
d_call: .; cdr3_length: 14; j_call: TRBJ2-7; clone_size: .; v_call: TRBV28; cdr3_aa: CASSNLGQLYEQYF; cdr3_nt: TGTGCCAGCAGTAACCTTGGACAGCTCTACGAGCAGTACTTC
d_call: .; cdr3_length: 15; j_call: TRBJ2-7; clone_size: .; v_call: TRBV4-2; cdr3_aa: CASSQDRSYSYEQYF; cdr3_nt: TGTGCCAGCAGCCAAGACAGGTCCTACTCCTACGAGCAGTACTTC
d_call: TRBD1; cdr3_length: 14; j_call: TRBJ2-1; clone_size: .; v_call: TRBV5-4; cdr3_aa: CASSGTGVNNEQFF; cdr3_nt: TGTGCCAGCAGCGGGACAGGGGTCAACAATGAGCAGTTCTTC
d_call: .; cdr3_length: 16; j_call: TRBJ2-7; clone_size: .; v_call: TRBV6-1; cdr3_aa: CASSEVVGGGTYEQYF; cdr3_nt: TGTGCCAGCAGTGAGGTGGTAGGGGGGGGCACCTACGAGCAGTACTTC
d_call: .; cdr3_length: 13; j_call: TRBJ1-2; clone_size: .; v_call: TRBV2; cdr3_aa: CASLKTESGGYTF; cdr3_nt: TGTGCCAGCCTTAAGACGGAGTCTGGGGGCTACACCTTC
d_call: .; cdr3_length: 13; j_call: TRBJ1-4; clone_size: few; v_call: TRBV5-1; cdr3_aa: CASSLAGDEKLFF; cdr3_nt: TGCGCCAGCAGCTTGGCGGGGGACGAAAAACTGTTTTTT
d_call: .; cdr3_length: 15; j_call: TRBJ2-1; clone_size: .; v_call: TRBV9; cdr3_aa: CASSARSGGYNEQFF; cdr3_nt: TGTGCCAGCAGCGCCCGCAGCGGCGGTTACAATGAGCAGTTCTTC
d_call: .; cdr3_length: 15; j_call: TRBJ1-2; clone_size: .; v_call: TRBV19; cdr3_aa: CASNDRPRTNYGYTF; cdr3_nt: TGTGCCAGTAATGACAGACCACGGACTAACTATGGCTACACCTTC
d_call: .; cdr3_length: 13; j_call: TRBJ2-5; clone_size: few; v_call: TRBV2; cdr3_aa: CASSEGLLETQYF; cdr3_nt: TGTGCCAGCAGTGAAGGACTGCTAGAGACCCAGTACTTC
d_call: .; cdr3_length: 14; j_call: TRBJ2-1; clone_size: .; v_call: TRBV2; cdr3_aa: CASPRQGILNEQFF; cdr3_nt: TGTGCCAGCCCCCGGCAGGGGATCTTAAATGAGCAGTTCTTC
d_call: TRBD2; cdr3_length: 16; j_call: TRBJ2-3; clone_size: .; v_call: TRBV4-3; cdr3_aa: CASSSSTGLAGDTQYF; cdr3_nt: TGCGCCAGCAGCTCGTCCACGGGACTAGCGGGAGATACGCAGTATTTT
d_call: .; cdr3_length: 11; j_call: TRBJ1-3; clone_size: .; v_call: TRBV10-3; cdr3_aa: CAISESGGIYF; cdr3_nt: TGTGCCATCAGTGAGTCCGGCGGCATATATTTT
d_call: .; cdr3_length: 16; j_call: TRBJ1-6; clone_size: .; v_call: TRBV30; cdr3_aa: CAWNLIRGVYNSPLHF; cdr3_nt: TGTGCCTGGAATCTCATCAGGGGCGTGTATAATTCACCCCTCCACTTT
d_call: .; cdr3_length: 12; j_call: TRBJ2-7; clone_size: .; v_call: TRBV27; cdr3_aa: CASSSETYEQYF; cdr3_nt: TGTGCCAGCAGTTCTGAGACCTACGAGCAGTACTTC
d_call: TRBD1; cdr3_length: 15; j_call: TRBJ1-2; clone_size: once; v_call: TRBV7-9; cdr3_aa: CASSPPGQGMDGYTF; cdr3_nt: TGTGCCAGCAGCCCACCGGGACAGGGGATGGATGGCTACACCTTC
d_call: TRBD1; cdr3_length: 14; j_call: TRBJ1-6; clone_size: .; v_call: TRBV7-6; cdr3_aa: CASSSRTGNSPLHF; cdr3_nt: TGTGCCAGCAGCTCTCGGACAGGGAACTCACCCCTCCACTTT
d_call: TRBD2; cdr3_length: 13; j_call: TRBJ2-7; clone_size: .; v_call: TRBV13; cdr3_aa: CASSDAGVGEQYF; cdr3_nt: TGTGCCAGCAGCGACGCGGGGGTAGGCGAGCAGTACTTC
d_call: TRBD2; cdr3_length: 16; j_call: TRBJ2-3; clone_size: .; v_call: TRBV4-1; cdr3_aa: CASSQVGGRATDTQYF; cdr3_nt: TGCGCCAGCAGCCAAGTCGGCGGGAGGGCGACAGATACGCAGTATTTT
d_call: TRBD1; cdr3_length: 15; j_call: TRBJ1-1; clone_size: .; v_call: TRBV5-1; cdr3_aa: CASSLIPGQETEAFF; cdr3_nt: TGCGCCAGCAGCTTGATTCCGGGACAGGAAACTGAAGCTTTCTTT
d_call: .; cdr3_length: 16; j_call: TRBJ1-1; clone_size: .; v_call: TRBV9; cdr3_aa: CASSVGEGSMSTEAFF; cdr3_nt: TGTGCCAGCAGCGTAGGGGAGGGGTCGATGAGCACTGAAGCTTTCTTT
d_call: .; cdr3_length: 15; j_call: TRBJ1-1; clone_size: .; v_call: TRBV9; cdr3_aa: CASSVLQVANTEAFF; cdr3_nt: TGTGCCAGCAGCGTTCTACAGGTGGCGAACACTGAAGCTTTCTTT
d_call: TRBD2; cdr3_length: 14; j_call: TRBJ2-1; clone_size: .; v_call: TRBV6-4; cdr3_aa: CASSDGTSGNEQFF; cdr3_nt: TGTGCCAGCAGTGACGGGACTAGCGGGAATGAGCAGTTCTTC
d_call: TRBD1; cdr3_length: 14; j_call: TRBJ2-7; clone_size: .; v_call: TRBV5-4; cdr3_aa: CASSFGTGGYEQYF; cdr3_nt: TGTGCCAGCAGCTTCGGGACAGGGGGCTACGAGCAGTACTTC
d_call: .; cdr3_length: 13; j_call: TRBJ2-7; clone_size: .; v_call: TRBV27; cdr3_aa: CASSGYSSYEQYF; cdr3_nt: TGTGCCAGCAGCGGATACAGTTCCTACGAGCAGTACTTC
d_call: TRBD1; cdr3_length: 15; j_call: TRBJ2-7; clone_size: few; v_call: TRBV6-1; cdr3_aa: CASSVTGGNDYEQYF; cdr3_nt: TGTGCCAGCAGTGTTACAGGGGGCAACGACTACGAGCAGTACTTC
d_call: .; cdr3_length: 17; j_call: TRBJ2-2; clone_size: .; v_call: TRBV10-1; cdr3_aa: CASSPDYSVSVGGELFF; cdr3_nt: TGCGCCAGCAGCCCCGATTATAGCGTCTCGGTGGGCGGGGAGCTGTTTTTT
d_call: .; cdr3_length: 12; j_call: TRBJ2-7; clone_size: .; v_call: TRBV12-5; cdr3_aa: CASGAGIGEQYF; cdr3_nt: TGTGCTAGTGGGGCAGGGATTGGCGAGCAGTACTTC
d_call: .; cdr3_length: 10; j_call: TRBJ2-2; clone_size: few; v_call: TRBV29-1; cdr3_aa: CSVSQGGLFF; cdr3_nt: TGCAGCGTCTCCCAGGGTGGGCTGTTTTTT
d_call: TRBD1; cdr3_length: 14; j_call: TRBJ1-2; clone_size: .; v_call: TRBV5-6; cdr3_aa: CASSLGQGDFGYTF; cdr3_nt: TGTGCCAGCAGCTTGGGACAGGGGGACTTTGGCTACACCTTC
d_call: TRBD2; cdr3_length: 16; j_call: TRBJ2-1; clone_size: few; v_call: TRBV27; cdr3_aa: CASSGRGSGGAYEQFF; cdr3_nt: TGTGCCAGCAGTGGGCGTGGTAGCGGGGGGGCATATGAGCAGTTCTTC
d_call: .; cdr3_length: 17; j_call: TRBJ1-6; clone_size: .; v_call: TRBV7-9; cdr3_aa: CASSLNRAFSNNSPLHF; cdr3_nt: TGTGCCAGCAGCTTAAACAGGGCTTTCTCCAACAATTCACCCCTCCACTTT
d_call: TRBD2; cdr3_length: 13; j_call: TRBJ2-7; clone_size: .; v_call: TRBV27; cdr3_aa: CASSASGSYEQYF; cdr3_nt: TGTGCCAGCAGTGCTAGCGGGAGCTACGAGCAGTACTTC
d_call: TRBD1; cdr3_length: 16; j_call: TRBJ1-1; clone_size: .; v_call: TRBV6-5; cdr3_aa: CASSSGTGKMNTEAFF; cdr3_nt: TGTGCCAGCAGTTCCGGGACAGGGAAGATGAACACTGAAGCTTTCTTT
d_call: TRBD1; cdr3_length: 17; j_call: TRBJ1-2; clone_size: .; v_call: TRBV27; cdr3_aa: CASSFFSTGQGEDGYTF; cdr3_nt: TGTGCCAGCAGTTTTTTCAGTACGGGACAGGGGGAAGATGGCTACACCTTC
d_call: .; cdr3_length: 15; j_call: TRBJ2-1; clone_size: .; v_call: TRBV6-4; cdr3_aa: CASSDSPDSYNEQFF; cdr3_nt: TGTGCCAGCAGTGACAGCCCGGACAGTTACAATGAGCAGTTCTTC
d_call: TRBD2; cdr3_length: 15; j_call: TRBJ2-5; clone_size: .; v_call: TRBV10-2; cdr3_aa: CASSDPAGVAETQYF; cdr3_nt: TGCGCCAGCAGTGACCCCGCGGGAGTTGCGGAGACCCAGTACTTC
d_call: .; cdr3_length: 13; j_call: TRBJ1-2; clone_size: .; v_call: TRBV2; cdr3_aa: CASSLDGGYGYTF; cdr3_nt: TGTGCCAGCAGTCTGGACGGGGGCTATGGCTACACCTTC
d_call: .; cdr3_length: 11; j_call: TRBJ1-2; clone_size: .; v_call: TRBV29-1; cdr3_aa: CSVVAGDGYTF; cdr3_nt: TGCAGCGTTGTTGCGGGGGATGGCTACACCTTC
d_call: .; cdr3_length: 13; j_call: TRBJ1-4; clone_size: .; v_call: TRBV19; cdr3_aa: CASQTSPWEKLFF; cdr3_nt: TGTGCCAGTCAGACATCCCCTTGGGAAAAACTGTTTTTT
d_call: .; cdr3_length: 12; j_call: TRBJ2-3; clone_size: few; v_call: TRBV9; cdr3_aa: CASSVSADTQYF; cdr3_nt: TGTGCCAGCAGCGTGAGCGCAGATACGCAGTATTTT
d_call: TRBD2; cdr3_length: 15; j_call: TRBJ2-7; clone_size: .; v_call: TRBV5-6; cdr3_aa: CASIITSGRSHEQYF; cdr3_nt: TGTGCCAGCATCATTACTAGCGGGAGAAGCCACGAGCAGTACTTC
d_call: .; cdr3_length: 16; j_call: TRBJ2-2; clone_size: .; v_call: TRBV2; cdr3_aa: CASRAVWVMDTGELFF; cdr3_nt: TGTGCCAGCAGAGCGGTTTGGGTAATGGACACCGGGGAGCTGTTTTTT
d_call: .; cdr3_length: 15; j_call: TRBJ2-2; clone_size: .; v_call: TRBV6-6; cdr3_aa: CASSLSQGSTGELFF; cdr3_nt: TGTGCCAGCAGTCTCTCACAGGGTTCCACCGGGGAGCTGTTTTTT